The 26 T cell receptor beta chains reported below all come from one sample, sequenced in a study of blood T cell repertoires in COVID-19. Clones were read by immunoSEQ multiplex PCR, and TCRdb kept only the in-frame ones, dropping some. The sample has under 200,000 clones; approximately 87% are singletons. The source material was PBMCs or T cells enriched from blood (not recorded which). The receptors were sampled from a woman in her fifties or sixties who had recovered from COVID-19.

The chain carries TRBV5-4 and TRBJ1-1; a possible D gene is TRBD1 (5 bases). V lost 4 bases and J 0 bases, leaving 16 bases between the germline ends. Germline V gene data show CDR1 as SGHNT and CDR2 as YYREEE (reference sequence). CDR3 size: 16 residues. In DNA, the CDR3 is TGTGCCAGCAGCCCCACAGGACGGCTTTTGAACACTGAAGCTTTCTTT. Residues: CASSPTGRLLNTEAFF.

J is TRBJ2-7 and V is TRBV4-3; a possible D gene is TRBD2 (6 bases). V lost 4 bases, J lost 4 bases, and 17 bases lay in between. The CDR3 contains 15 residues. Germline CDR1 and CDR2: LGHNA and YSLEER. The CDR3 DNA reads TGCGCCAGCAGCCCGGAAAGACACGGGGGTTACGAGCAGTACTTC. Translation: CASSPERHGGYEQYF.

This clone was found once. The chain recombines TRBV3-1 (or the pseudogene TRBV3-2) with TRBJ1-1, with D unresolved. Germline CDR1 and CDR2: LGHDT and YNNKEL (reference sequence). The CDR3 is made up of 18 amino acids. V was trimmed by 0 bases and J by 6 bases, leaving 23 bases between them. The CDR3 coding sequence is TGTGCCAGCAGCCAAGATTTTTATGAGGGTCCTTATACCTCTGAAGCTTTCTTT. Its translation is CASSQDFYEGPYTSEAFF.

V is TRBV6-2 or TRBV6-3 and J is TRBJ2-3; no definite D call. The V end was cut by 0 bases, the J end by 4 bases, with 8 bases between. The CDR3 covers 14 residues. Germline loops: CDR1 MNHEY, CDR2 SVGEGT. This CDR3 reads CASSYSRLADTQYF. The CDR3 region has the DNA TGTGCCAGCAGTTACTCGAGGCTAGCAGATACGCAGTATTTT.

This chain joins TRBV9 and TRBJ1-2; 8 bases match TRBD1. Germline V gene sequence: CDR1 SGDLS, CDR2 YYNGEE. The V gene end was trimmed by 3 bases and the J gene end by 3 bases; junction bases not matched to a gene: 4. CDR3 size: 14 residues. In DNA form, the CDR3 reads TGTGCCAGCAGCGCCTCACAGGGGGACTATGGCTACACCTTC. Protein: CASSASQGDYGYTF.

The V call is TRBV12-3 or TRBV12-4, the J call TRBJ1-1; D ambiguous. This CDR3 contains 11 residues. Trimming stripped 6 bases from V and 7 bases from J, with 9 bases between. DNA for the CDR3: TGTGCCAGCAGCCCCGCCTATGAAGCTTTCTTT. Residues: CASSPAYEAFF.

This sequence joins TRBV6-5 and TRBJ2-7; 8 positions match TRBD2. The germline gives CDR1 MNHEY, CDR2 SVGAGI. The V and J ends lost 6 bases and 3 bases, in that order; junction bases with no gene match: 7. This CDR3 is 14 amino acids long. For the CDR3, the DNA is TGTGCCAGCAGCCCGAGCGGGGGCCGCTACGAGCAGTACTTC. Translated: CASSPSGGRYEQYF.

V gene TRBV3-1 (or the pseudogene TRBV3-2) combines with J gene TRBJ1-1, with D uncertain. CDR1 and CDR2 (germline): LGHDT, YNNKEL (reference sequence). The CDR3 totals 12 residues. Trimming pared 5 bases from V and 9 bases from J, leaving 13 bases between. Here the CDR3 reads CASSKGLQKAFF. In nucleotides, the CDR3 is TGTGCCAGCAGCAAAGGGTTGCAGAAAGCTTTCTTT.

This clone was observed once. CDR3 nucleotides: TGTGCCAGCACTTCCCACAGGGGGCGAACCGGGGAGCTGTTTTTT. This codes for CASTSHRGRTGELFF. This rearrangement joins TRBV6-5 to TRBJ2-2; 9 bases line up with TRBD1. The junction had 8 bases not matched to a gene; V was cut back by 7 bases and J by 5 bases. The CDR3 extends over 15 amino acids. Germline values: CDR1 MNHEY, CDR2 SVGAGI.

The CDR3 is CASSDRTRAGELFF. As DNA, the CDR3 is TGTGCCAGCAGCGACAGAACTAGGGCCGGGGAGCTGTTTTTT. The rearrangement joins TRBV9 to TRBJ2-2; tentative D call: TRBD2 (5 bases). CDR3 length: 14 amino acids. V was shortened by 3 bases and J by 6 bases, with 12 bases between the two germline ends. Germline V gene data show CDR1 as SGDLS and CDR2 as YYNGEE.

The gene calls are TRBV4-3 and TRBJ1-2; D perhaps matches TRBD1 (6 bases). The CDR3 runs to 14 residues. The V end was cut by 6 bases, the J end by 0 bases, with 11 bases between. Germline CDR1 reads LGHNA; CDR2 reads YSLEER. The CDR3 is CASSLDRANYGYTF. CDR3 nucleotides: TGCGCCAGCAGTCTGGACAGAGCTAACTATGGCTACACCTTC.

On this clone: In the same sample, other DNA sequences code for this CDR3. CDR3 DNA: TGTGCCAGCTCACCTGGGGGGGCCCCGAACACTGAAGCTTTCTTT. As protein: CASSPGGAPNTEAFF. The V gene is TRBV18, the J gene TRBJ1-1; D possibly corresponds to TRBD1 (6 bases). The germline V gene has CDR1 KGHSH and CDR2 LQKENI. Trimming cost V 3 bases and J 1 base, with 12 bases left between them. This CDR3 region has 15 residues.

V usage is TRBV7-3 and J usage is TRBJ2-5, with D maybe TRBD1 (6 bases). V lost 5 bases, J lost 5 bases, and 21 bases lay in between. There are 16 residues in the CDR3. Per the germline V gene, CDR1 is SGHTA and CDR2 is FQGTGA. This CDR3 is CASSPWGRSLVETQYF. For the CDR3, the DNA is TGTGCCAGCAGCCCCTGGGGGCGCTCGCTGGTTGAGACCCAGTACTTC.

This chain connects TRBV4-2 to TRBJ1-1, with D perhaps matching TRBD1 (6 bases). Germline V gene data show CDR1 as LGHNA and CDR2 as YNFKEQ. Trimming stripped 0 bases from V and 1 base from J, with 6 bases between. This CDR3 is built from 14 residues. The CDR3 here is CASSQDRGNTEAFF. In nucleotides, the CDR3 is TGTGCCAGCAGCCAAGACAGGGGGAACACTGAAGCTTTCTTT.

The CDR3 nucleotides are TGTGCCAGCAGCCGACAGGGAAGCAATCAGCCCCAGCATTTT. It specifies CASSRQGSNQPQHF. The chain couples TRBV6-6 to TRBJ1-5; 7 nucleotides agree with TRBD1. The CDR3 is 14 residues long. The V segment lost 6 bases and the J segment 1 base; nucleotides outside the gene matches: 3. CDR1 is MNHNY and CDR2 is SVGAGI in the germline V gene (reference sequence).

The V and J genes are TRBV2 and TRBJ1-5; D uncertain. Trimming cost V 4 bases and J 2 bases, with 18 bases left between them. The CDR3 covers 17 residues. CDR1 and CDR2 (germline): SNHLY, FYNNEI. The DNA of the CDR3 is TGTGCCAGCAGTGCTAATGCGGGCCCGGTCGGCAATCAGCCCCAGCATTTT. It encodes CASSANAGPVGNQPQHF.

The gene calls are TRBV19 and TRBJ2-7, with D perhaps matching TRBD2 (6 bases). The CDR3 runs to 13 residues. Germline CDR1 is LNHDA and CDR2 is SQIVND (reference sequence). V shed 5 bases and J shed 5 bases, with 13 bases lying between them. CDR3 nucleotides: TGTGCCAGTAGTGCGGGACTGCCGAACGAGCAGTACTTC. It codes for CASSAGLPNEQYF. Full variable domain (missing parts from reference TRBV19 and TRBJ2-7): DGGITQSPKYLFRKEGQNVTLSCEQNLNHDAMYWYRQDPGQGLRLIYYSQIVNDFQKGDIAEGYSVSREKKESFPLTVTSAQKNPTAFYLCASSAGLPNEQYFGPGTRLTVT.

The J gene is TRBJ2-1, the V gene TRBV9; 8 positions agree with TRBD1. The germline CDR1 and CDR2 sequences are SGDLS and YYNGEE. There are 16 residues in the CDR3. The V segment lost 5 bases and the J segment 2 bases; nucleotides outside the gene matches: 9. CDR3 coding DNA: TGTGCCAGCAGTAGACAGGGGAGAGGGACCTACAATGAGCAGTTCTTC. As protein: CASSRQGRGTYNEQFF.

The chain links TRBV9 to TRBJ1-1; 7 positions agree with TRBD1. There are 16 residues in the CDR3. With 0 bases clipped from V and 1 base from J, the junction kept 6 bases outside the gene matches. Germline CDR1 reads SGDLS; CDR2 reads YYNGEE. CDR3 in DNA: TGTGCCAGCAGCGTAGGCCCTAACAGGGGGAACACTGAAGCTTTCTTT. Amino acids: CASSVGPNRGNTEAFF.

The sample holds a few counts of this clone. The CDR3 is CASSSRTGANYGYTF. For the CDR3, the DNA is TGTGCCAGCAGCTCACGGACAGGGGCTAACTATGGCTACACCTTC. V gene TRBV5-5 combines with J gene TRBJ1-2; 9 bases agree with TRBD1. CDR1 and CDR2 from the germline V gene are SGHKS and YYEKEE (reference sequence). J gave up 0 bases and V 3 bases, and 3 bases lay outside the gene matches. The CDR3 sequence is 15 residues long.

V usage is TRBV7-2 and J usage is TRBJ1-4; D possibly corresponds to TRBD1 (6 bases). The CDR3 covers 15 residues. Germline V gene sequence: CDR1 SGHTA, CDR2 FQGNSA. V was pared by 3 bases and J by 8 bases, with 16 bases between. As DNA, the CDR3 is TGTGCCAGCAGCTTGGGCGGGGGCAAGTCGGAAAAACTGTTTTTT. Translated, it gives CASSLGGGKSEKLFF.

The rearrangement uses TRBV7-9 and TRBJ2-7; TRBD1 matches at 10 bases. The CDR3 totals 15 residues. With V trimmed by 3 bases and J by 1 base, 3 bases remained unmatched. Germline lookup yields CDR1 SEHNR and CDR2 FQNEAQ (reference sequence). The CDR3 nucleotides read TGTGCCAGCAGCTTTCCGGGACAGGGGTCCTACGAGCAGTACTTC. Translating gives CASSFPGQGSYEQYF.

This clone came up once. The chain combines TRBV13 with TRBJ2-7, with a tentative D call TRBD2 (7 bases). Germline assignment: CDR1 PRHDT and CDR2 FYEKMQ (reference sequence). The CDR3 runs to 13 residues. V lost 6 bases, J lost 3 bases, and 12 bases lay in between. The CDR3 region has the DNA TGTGCCAGCAGAGAGGGGGGGATCTACGAGCAGTACTTC. Amino acid sequence: CASREGGIYEQYF.

This sequence joins TRBV5-4 and TRBJ2-1, with D tentatively TRBD1 (6 bases). CDR1 and CDR2 from the germline V gene are SGHNT and YYREEE (reference sequence). Trimming took off 4 bases at V and 5 bases at J, with 10 bases between the two ends. This CDR3 has 13 amino acids. Here the CDR3 DNA reads TGTGCCAGCAGCCCGGACAGACACAATGAGCAGTTCTTC. Amino acids: CASSPDRHNEQFF.

J is TRBJ1-1 and V is TRBV4-1, with D maybe TRBD1 (6 bases). The germline CDR1 and CDR2 sequences are MGHRA and YSYEKL. The CDR3 totals 15 residues. V lost 0 bases and J lost 1, with 9 bases in between. CDR3 in amino acids: CASSQDPTGNTEAFF. The CDR3 bases are TGCGCCAGCAGCCAAGACCCGACAGGGAACACTGAAGCTTTCTTT.

This chain uses TRBV2 with TRBJ1-5, with TRBD1 matching over 8 bases. Germline CDR1 SNHLY, CDR2 FYNNEI. CDR3 length: 15 residues. Unmatched junction bases numbered 4, after V lost 5 bases and J lost 1 base. The CDR3 spells CASSPQGASNQPQHF. CDR3 in DNA: TGTGCCAGCAGTCCCCAGGGGGCAAGCAATCAGCCCCAGCATTTT.